This is a list of T cell receptor beta chains from one sample in a study of HIV-infected children after antiretroviral therapy interruption. One entry per CDR3 protein results from TCRdb running MiXCR on the 3' RACE reads. The sample lists some 38,000 distinct CDR3 sequences, over 6.5% occurring once. The sample was CD45RA+ CD4+ T cells from PBMCs, pooled from several time points, taken from a donor given antiretroviral therapy, either interrupted or continuous. The source is a pool of human donors with HIV. The CDR3 runs from the conserved cysteine through the conserved F or W. D genes are given only for firm matches. Some rows have no size entry. The others give once, few or many, or a class for an expanded clone.

abundance	d_gene	v_gene	j_gene	CDR3aa	CDR3nt
many	TRBD1	TRBV6-2/TRBV6-3	TRBJ2-2	CASSRTGRKNTGELFF	TGTGCCAGCAGTCGGACAGGGCGGAAGAACACCGGGGAGCTGTTTTTT
many	NA	TRBV29-1	TRBJ2-3	CSVDQGIGTDTQYF	TGCAGCGTTGATCAGGGGATAGGGACAGATACGCAGTATTTT
many	NA	TRBV12-3/TRBV12-4	TRBJ1-1	CASSLTAGGYKAFF	TGTGCCAGCAGTTTAACTGCCGGGGGTTACAAAGCTTTCTTT
NA	TRBD2	TRBV10-3	TRBJ2-1	CAISAREKDEQFF	TGTGCCATCAGTGCGCGGGAGAAGGATGAGCAGTTCTTC
few	NA	TRBV5-1	TRBJ1-5	CASSLGGGQPQHF	TGCGCCAGCAGCTTGGGGGGGGGGCAGCCCCAGCATTTT
many	NA	TRBV5-5	TRBJ1-3	CASSLEQRGNTIYF	TGTGCCAGCAGCTTGGAGCAGCGTGGAAACACCATATATTTT
many	NA	TRBV28	TRBJ1-5	CASIRGRFSSNQPQHF	TGTGCCAGCATCCGAGGTCGGTTTTCGAGCAATCAGCCCCAGCATTTT
many	NA	TRBV4-2	TRBJ2-1	CASSQEGSGFAEQFF	TGTGCCAGCAGCCAAGAGGGGTCAGGGTTTGCTGAGCAGTTCTTC
many	NA	TRBV30	TRBJ1-6	CAWIGRSSYNSPLHF	TGTGCCTGGATCGGTCGAAGCTCCTATAATTCACCCCTCCACTTT
many	NA	TRBV4-1	TRBJ2-4	CASSSRLGSQNTLYF	TGTGCCAGCAGCTCCCGACTGGGTAGTCAAAACACCTTGTACTTT
few	TRBD2	TRBV12-3/TRBV12-4	TRBJ2-3	CASSVLAEPRSSTDTQYF	TGTGCCAGCAGTGTACTAGCGGAGCCTAGATCTAGCACAGATACGCAGTATTTT
many	NA	TRBV19	TRBJ1-6	CASMVYGTPSPNSPLHF	TGTGCCAGTATGGTGTACGGGACACCTTCACCTAATTCACCCCTCCACTTT
many	NA	TRBV28	TRBJ1-1	CAITKTSNTEAFF	TGTGCCATCACCAAGACATCTAACACTGAAGCTTTCTTT
many	TRBD1	TRBV28	TRBJ2-7	CASSFRQGYEQYF	TGTGCCAGCAGTTTTAGACAGGGCTACGAGCAGTACTTC
many	NA	TRBV20-1	TRBJ1-1	CSASRDRQNTEAFF	TGCAGTGCTAGTCGAGACAGGCAGAACACTGAAGCTTTCTTT
NA	TRBD1	TRBV6-2/TRBV6-3	TRBJ2-2	CASSYRQGVTGELFF	TGTGCCAGCAGTTACCGACAGGGGGTCACCGGGGAGCTGTTTTTT